This TCR beta chain comes out of a study of cytomegalovirus exposure and HLA in healthy donors. On this clone: Its antigen is undetermined.

The PCR employed 60 Vbeta primers together with 13 Jbeta primers. Assay: immunoSEQ multiplex PCR; the TCRdb copy retains only in-frame clones and omits some. The sample's table shows fewer than 130,000 clones. CDR3 length: 16 amino acids. V trimming: 2 bases; J trimming: 7 bases; junction bases outside the gene matches: 8. CDR1 and CDR2 (germline): MNHNS, SASEGT. Study-wide results and caveats: Later, an analysis showed that TCR beta chains associated with HLA were more clonally expanded than others that were equally common.

This receptor was taken from a man aged 50 to 59 in good health and CMV-seronegative. Sequences were obtained from PBMCs. V usage is TRBV6-1 and J usage is TRBJ2-2; 9 bases fit TRBD1. DNA for the CDR3: TGTGCCAGCAGTGAACAAACAGGGGGCATGATCGGGGAGCTGTTTTTT. It codes for CASSEQTGGMIGELFF.